The rows below give T cell receptor beta chains drawn from one sample of a study of shared clonotypes between healthy human individuals. Data came from immunoSEQ multiplex PCR; TCRdb stores just in-frame clones and leaves some out. The repertoire holds 760,000 or so clones, with 96% as singletons. What was sequenced was naive CD8+ T cells sorted from blood. These receptors all stem from a man aged 25 to 40 in good health. The CDR3 runs from the conserved cysteine through the conserved F or W. A D gene is named only where the DNA matches it firmly. Clone size is given for some rows only: seen once, a few or many times, or a class if the clone is expanded.

v_call	clone_size	d_call	j_call	cdr3_nt	cdr3_aa
TRBV4-3	NA	NA	TRBJ2-1	TGCGCCAGCAGCCAAGGGGTCAGGGACCGGAATGAGCAGTTCTTC	CASSQGVRDRNEQFF
TRBV27	NA	NA	TRBJ2-1	TGTGCCACCGGTCCCCCGTATTCCTACAATGAGCAGTTCTTC	CATGPPYSYNEQFF
TRBV7-9	NA	TRBD2	TRBJ2-2	TGTGCCAGCAGCTCCCCGGGACTAGCAGGCGGGGAGCTGTTTTTT	CASSSPGLAGGELFF
TRBV7-6	NA	NA	TRBJ2-5	TGTGCCAGCAGCCGAAGGGCGGGAGAGACCCAGTACTTC	CASSRRAGETQYF
TRBV7-9	NA	NA	TRBJ2-3	TGTGCCAGCAGCCGGGGGGCTAGCACAGATACGCAGTATTTT	CASSRGASTDTQYF
TRBV11-1	few	NA	TRBJ2-5	TGTGCCAGTGTTGGGCTTCAAGAGACCCAGTACTTC	CASVGLQETQYF
TRBV7-9	NA	TRBD1	TRBJ2-1	TGTGCCAGCAGCTCCGGGGACAGGAATGAGCAGTTCTTC	CASSSGDRNEQFF
TRBV29-1	NA	TRBD2	TRBJ2-6	TGCAGCGTGGAGGAGCGGGAGCGAACCTCTGGGGCCAACGTCCTGACTTTC	CSVEERERTSGANVLTF
TRBV27	NA	NA	TRBJ2-3	TGTGCCAGCAGTTTTAGAGCAGAAATCACAGATACGCAGTATTTT	CASSFRAEITDTQYF
TRBV4-1	NA	NA	TRBJ2-7	TGCGCCAGCAGCCAAGGGCCCTACGAGCAGTACTTC	CASSQGPYEQYF
TRBV13	once	TRBD2	TRBJ2-7	TGTGCCAGCAGCCCGGGACTAGCGGTGTACGAGCAGTACTTC	CASSPGLAVYEQYF
TRBV4-1	NA	NA	TRBJ2-7	TGCGCCAGCAGCCAAGGAACTGGACAGCCCTACGAGCAGTACTTC	CASSQGTGQPYEQYF
TRBV4-3	NA	NA	TRBJ2-1	TGCGCCAGCAGCCAAGATCCCAGGGGTCCCGAATCTCTGACCAAATACAATGAGCAGTTCTTC	CASSQDPRGPESLTKYNEQFF
TRBV18	NA	NA	TRBJ2-7	TGTGCCAGCTCACCTTTGAGACAGGCTTCCTACGAGCAGTACTTC	CASSPLRQASYEQYF
TRBV7-8	once	TRBD2	TRBJ2-1	TGTGCCAGCAGCTTTTGGTCAGCGGGGGCTTACAATGAGCAGTTCTTC	CASSFWSAGAYNEQFF
TRBV6-1	NA	NA	TRBJ1-5	TGTGCCAGCACCCAACACTATAGCAATCAGCCCCAGCATTTT	CASTQHYSNQPQHF
TRBV27	once	TRBD2	TRBJ2-3	TGTGCCAGCAGTTTAAGGAGGGCAGCGGGAGGGTCCACAGATACGCAGTATTTT	CASSLRRAAGGSTDTQYF
TRBV16	NA	NA	TRBJ1-1	TGTGCCAGCAGCCAATCGTTCGGTGGAACTGAAGCTTTCTTT	CASSQSFGGTEAFF
TRBV7-9	once	NA	TRBJ2-7	TGTGCCAGCAGCTCATTAGGATCCCTCGAGCAGTACTTC	CASSSLGSLEQYF
TRBV13	NA	TRBD1	TRBJ2-1	TGTGCCAGCAGCCCTCAGGGGGATGAGCAGTTCTTC	CASSPQGDEQFF
TRBV5-4	NA	TRBD1	TRBJ2-7	TGTGCCAGCAGCTCATATGGATTCCGGGACAGGGGGGGGAACGAGCAGTACTTC	CASSSYGFRDRGGNEQYF
TRBV27	NA	TRBD2	TRBJ2-5	TGTGCCAGCCAAGGACTAGCGGGATCGCCCGTAGAGGCCCAGTACTTC	CASQGLAGSPVEAQYF
TRBV7-9	NA	NA	TRBJ1-1	TGTGCCAGCAGCTTAGCCCCCCCTGAAGCTTTCTTT	CASSLAPPEAFF
TRBV4-3	NA	NA	TRBJ2-7	TGCGCCAGCAGCCCGTTTCCCGGGACCCTTTACGAGCAGTACTTC	CASSPFPGTLYEQYF
TRBV5-1	NA	NA	TRBJ2-1	TGCGCCAGCAGCTTGGGCCAGGGCTTGGATGAGCAGTTCTTC	CASSLGQGLDEQFF
TRBV13	NA	NA	TRBJ2-4	TGTGCCAGCAGCTCAAGACGGATTGGAGGCAAAAACATTCAGTACTTC	CASSSRRIGGKNIQYF
TRBV13	NA	NA	TRBJ2-7	TGTGCCAGCAGCTTATCGGGTCCAAACTACGAGCAGTACTTC	CASSLSGPNYEQYF
TRBV5-1	NA	TRBD1	TRBJ2-2	TGCGCCAGCAGCGAGCGACAGGGGGCCAACACCGGGGAGCTGTTTTTT	CASSERQGANTGELFF